This note documents a single T cell receptor (beta chain) sequence. What it recognizes is unknown. These data come from a study of T cells in localized non-small cell lung cancer. Whole-study findings and limits: Out of the top 100 tumor clones, a median roughly 52 were seen in adjacent lung. Because only a single region of the tumor was sequenced, heterogeneity remains possible. T cell clonality was highest in uninvolved adjacent lung, above tumor.

Profiling relied on immunoSEQ multiplex PCR, and the TCRdb table lists in-frame clones only, not all of them. The sample lists tens of thousands of clones; around 89% were seen once. The clonotype was recovered from a woman aged 40-69 years with stage I squamous cell lung carcinoma. The specimen comprised peripheral blood, sampled before any cancer treatment.

DNA for the CDR3: TGTGCCAGTAGTCCCAGGGGAGGAAATGAGCAGTTCTTC. Its translation is CASSPRGGNEQFF. The chain is built from TRBV19 and TRBJ2-1; the D gene could be TRBD1 or TRBD2 (6 bases each). The CDR3 is 13 residues long. V shed 5 bases and J shed 7 bases, with 12 bases lying between them. Germline CDR1 is LNHDA and CDR2 is SQIVND (reference sequence).